The rows below give T cell receptor beta chains drawn from one sample of a study of regulatory T cells in long-lasting Graves disease. TCRdb itself ran the multiplex PCR reads through MiXCR, one entry per CDR3 protein. The sample records some 330,000 distinct CDR3 sequences, roughly 24% being singletons. This specimen was peripheral blood mononuclear cells (PBMCs), taken when the disease was refractory, from a patient treated with antithyroid drugs. The receptor source for this set is a woman aged 40 to 50 with Graves disease. Both conserved end residues are part of each CDR3. The D gene is left open where the match is weak. Size values are once, few and many counts, or a class for expanded clones, and some rows have none.

j_gene	abundance	v_gene	d_gene	CDR3nt	CDR3aa
TRBJ2-7	many	TRBV20-1	TRBD1	TGCAGTGCTAGTCACGGGACAGGGACCTACGAGCAGTACTTC	CSASHGTGTYEQYF
TRBJ2-7	NA	TRBV7-2	TRBD1	TGTGCCAGCAGCATATTAGCCGGCCCAGGGGACAGGTATTACGAGCAGTACTTC	CASSILAGPGDRYYEQYF
TRBJ2-5	many	TRBV10-3	NA	TGTGCCATCAGTGAGTCGGGGGTATTGACATCCGATTACCAAGAGACCCAGTACTTC	CAISESGVLTSDYQETQYF
TRBJ1-1	few	TRBV28	NA	TGTGCCAGCAGTCCATTGGGGGCGCCAGCTTTCTTT	CASSPLGAPAFF
TRBJ1-1	many	TRBV6-5	TRBD1	TGTGCCAGCAGTTGGGACAGTCTTGAAGCTTTCTTT	CASSWDSLEAFF
TRBJ1-1	NA	TRBV20-1	NA	TGCAGTGCTATGATGGCGGGATTGAACACTGAAGCTTTCTTT	CSAMMAGLNTEAFF
TRBJ2-7	few	TRBV20-1	NA	TGCAGTGCTAGACGCCTGACTCTATCCTACGAGCAGTACTTC	CSARRLTLSYEQYF
TRBJ1-4	NA	TRBV4-1	NA	TGCGCCAGCAGCCAACCGGGCCGCACAACTAATGAAAAACTGTTTTTT	CASSQPGRTTNEKLFF
TRBJ2-2	many	TRBV28	TRBD2	TGTGCCACAATATCTAGGGAGTACGGGAGGGCCAACACCGGGGAGCTGTTTTTT	CATISREYGRANTGELFF
TRBJ2-7	NA	TRBV4-1	TRBD1	TGCGCCAGCAGCCAATTGGACAGGGCCTCCTACGAGCAGTACTTC	CASSQLDRASYEQYF
TRBJ2-1	many	TRBV11-2	NA	TGTGCCAGCAGCTACAGGGCTGGGGATGAGCAGTTCTTC	CASSYRAGDEQFF
TRBJ2-7	many	TRBV28	NA	TGTGCCAGCAGTGCCTACAGGGACTCCTACGAGCAGTACTTC	CASSAYRDSYEQYF
TRBJ1-5	many	TRBV28	NA	TGTGCCAGCAGTTCTCGGGACCGCCTTAGCAATCAGCCCCAGCATTTT	CASSSRDRLSNQPQHF
TRBJ1-2	NA	TRBV27	NA	TGTGCCAGCAAAACAGGTGGCGAAGGCTACACCTTC	CASKTGGEGYTF
TRBJ1-6	many	TRBV2	NA	TGTGCCAGCAGTGAAGCGGCGCACAGGCCTAGGGGCCTCCACTTT	CASSEAAHRPRGLHF
TRBJ2-7	NA	TRBV7-9	TRBD2	TGTGCCAGCAGCCCCTTGACCGGGAGGTCCCCCTACGAGCAGTACTTC	CASSPLTGRSPYEQYF
TRBJ2-7	NA	TRBV7-9	TRBD1	TGTGCCAGCAGCTTAGCGGTGCGGACAGGGGACAACGAGCAGTACTTC	CASSLAVRTGDNEQYF
TRBJ2-4	NA	TRBV6-9	TRBD1	TGTGCCAGCAGTTCCGGGACAGGGGCTATTGGGGCCAAAAACATTCAGTACTTC	CASSSGTGAIGAKNIQYF
TRBJ2-7	few	TRBV6-1	NA	TGTGCCAGCAGATTCACCCACGAGCAGTACTTC	CASRFTHEQYF
TRBJ2-7	many	TRBV11-1	NA	TGTGCCAGCAGCTTAGGACACAGGCGCGAGCAGTACTTC	CASSLGHRREQYF
TRBJ1-5	NA	TRBV7-9	NA	TGTGCCAGCAGCTCGATTGCGCAGGGAGGTCAGCCCCAGCATTTT	CASSSIAQGGQPQHF
TRBJ1-6	many	TRBV28	TRBD1	TGTGCCAGCAGAGTCACCCCCCGGACAGGGGCAAATTCACCCCTCCACTTT	CASRVTPRTGANSPLHF
TRBJ2-3	many	TRBV28	TRBD1	TGTGCCAGCAGCGACACAGGGGTCGGCCCGCAGTATTTT	CASSDTGVGPQYF
TRBJ1-4	NA	TRBV3-1	NA	TGTGCCAACAGCCAAACTGTAGGGAGGGCCCTCACCGGAAAGGAAAAACTGTTTTTT	CANSQTVGRALTGKEKLFF
TRBJ2-4	few	TRBV5-5	NA	TGTGCCAGCAGCCCTCATAGGGCGAAAAACATTCAGTACTTC	CASSPHRAKNIQYF
TRBJ1-6	NA	TRBV6-2/TRBV6-3	NA	TGTGCCAGCAGTTACGAGGGAAGCTCCTATAATTCACCCCTCCACTTT	CASSYEGSSYNSPLHF
TRBJ1-5	NA	TRBV7-6	NA	TGTGCCAGCGGGACGGGGATTAATCAGCCCCAGCATTTT	CASGTGINQPQHF
TRBJ1-5	NA	TRBV6-1	TRBD1	TGTGCCAGCAGTGGGGCTACAGGGGGCGGTCAGCCCCAGCATTTT	CASSGATGGGQPQHF
TRBJ1-2	many	TRBV5-6	TRBD1	TGTGCCAGCAGCTTGTATGGAGGGGGCATCGGCTACACCTTC	CASSLYGGGIGYTF
TRBJ1-4	many	TRBV10-3	TRBD1	TGTGCCATCAGTGAACTCCAGGGGGTGGTTGAAAAACTGTTTTTT	CAISELQGVVEKLFF
TRBJ1-1	many	TRBV28	NA	TGTGCCAGCACCCTTGGAATGAACACTGAAGCTTTCTTT	CASTLGMNTEAFF
TRBJ2-7	few	TRBV7-6	NA	TGTGCCAGCAGCGTCGCGACAGGCTACGAGCAGTACTTC	CASSVATGYEQYF
TRBJ1-1	NA	TRBV20-1	NA	TGCAGTGCTAGGGCCAGGGGCTACACTGAAGCTTTCTTT	CSARARGYTEAFF
TRBJ2-1	few	TRBV7-8	TRBD2	TGTGCCAGCAGCTTCCGCGGGGGGTGGTCCTACAATGAGCAGTTCTTC	CASSFRGGWSYNEQFF
TRBJ2-1	NA	TRBV12-3/TRBV12-4	NA	TGTGCCAGCAGTTTGGGGGAAAGACCCCAGATCTTC	CASSLGERPQIF
TRBJ2-5	few	TRBV27	TRBD2	TGTGCCAGCAGTTTATTCGGGGGGCAAGAGACCCAGTACTTC	CASSLFGGQETQYF
TRBJ1-2	many	TRBV2	NA	TGTGCCACCAGGGACCAACCGGGCTATGGCTACACCTTC	CATRDQPGYGYTF
TRBJ2-7	NA	TRBV28	TRBD1	TGTGCCACCCGCCGATGGGACAGGGGGCCCTACGAGCAGTACTTC	CATRRWDRGPYEQYF
TRBJ1-1	NA	TRBV18	NA	TGTGCCAGCTCACCCGGGCCCCGGGAGACTGAAGCTTTCTTT	CASSPGPRETEAFF
TRBJ2-5	many	TRBV7-9	TRBD2	TGTGCCAGCAGTTATAAAGCGGGAGGCGAGGAGACCCAGTACTTC	CASSYKAGGEETQYF
TRBJ2-7	many	TRBV10-1	TRBD2	TGCGCCAGCAGTAGGGCTAGCGGGTCCTACGAGCAGTACTTC	CASSRASGSYEQYF
TRBJ2-7	many	TRBV15	NA	TGTGCCACCAGCCAAGCGGACTCCTACGAGCAGTACTTC	CATSQADSYEQYF
TRBJ2-7	many	TRBV11-2	NA	TGTGCCAGCAGCTTTTTGGTAGCGGAAAACTACGAGCAGTACTTC	CASSFLVAENYEQYF
TRBJ1-5	many	TRBV12-3/TRBV12-4	NA	TGTGCCAGCAGTTTGGTACAGGGTAGCAATCAGCCCCAGCATTTT	CASSLVQGSNQPQHF
TRBJ2-7	few	TRBV28	TRBD2	TGTGCCAGCAGTTTTTCCTTCATGGGACTAGCGGGCTACTACGAGCAGTACTTC	CASSFSFMGLAGYYEQYF
TRBJ2-3	NA	TRBV2	TRBD1	TGTGCCAGCAGTGCGGAGAGGGGACAGGGGGCGGATACGCAGTATTTT	CASSAERGQGADTQYF
TRBJ2-5	many	TRBV20-1	NA	TGCAGTGCTAGAGACCCGGGACGGATAAAAGAGACCCAGTACTTC	CSARDPGRIKETQYF
TRBJ2-7	NA	TRBV6-9	TRBD2	TGTGCCAGCAGTTATTCCGGGACTAGCGGGATGGAGCAGTACTTC	CASSYSGTSGMEQYF
TRBJ1-6	few	TRBV15	NA	TGTGCCACCAGCAGAGATTTCAGGGCACCTGTCTCACCCCTCCACTTT	CATSRDFRAPVSPLHF
TRBJ1-1	many	TRBV2	TRBD1	TGTGCCAGCAGAGGGACAGGGGCCTCGAGGCGCCGTGAAGCTTTCTTT	CASRGTGASRRREAFF
TRBJ1-3	few	TRBV7-6	TRBD1	TGTGCCAGCAGCTTCGGGACAGGGTCCTTCTCTGGAAACACCATATATTTT	CASSFGTGSFSGNTIYF